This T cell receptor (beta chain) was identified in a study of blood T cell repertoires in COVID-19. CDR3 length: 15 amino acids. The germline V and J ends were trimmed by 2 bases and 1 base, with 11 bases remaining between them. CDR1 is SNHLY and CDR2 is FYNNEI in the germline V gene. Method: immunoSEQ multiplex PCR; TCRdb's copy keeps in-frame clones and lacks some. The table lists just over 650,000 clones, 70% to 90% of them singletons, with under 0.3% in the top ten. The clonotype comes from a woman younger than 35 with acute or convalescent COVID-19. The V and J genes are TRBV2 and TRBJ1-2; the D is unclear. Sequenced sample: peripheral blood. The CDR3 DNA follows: TGTGCCAGCAGTGAATTACGCGGGTTTAACTATGGCTACACCTTC. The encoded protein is CASSELRGFNYGYTF.